The entry below gives a single T cell receptor (beta chain) sequence along with its context. This entry is derived from a study of blood T cell repertoires in COVID-19. Per germline, CDR1 LNHDA and CDR2 SQIVND (reference sequence). This CDR3 region has 15 residues. V gave up 6 bases and J gave up 5 bases; unmatched junction bases: 9. Using immunoSEQ multiplex PCR, the repertoire was profiled, and TCRdb retains in-frame clones only, with some absent. Here the sample spans around 220,000 clones, approximately 86% being singletons. This receptor was obtained from a woman aged 80 or older with active or convalescent COVID-19. The sample comprised peripheral blood. The chain combines TRBV19 with TRBJ1-5; 8 positions match TRBD1. Here the CDR3 reads CASSGAGQVYQPQHF. DNA for the CDR3: TGTGCCAGTAGCGGGGCGGGACAGGTGTATCAGCCCCAGCATTTT.